This T cell receptor (beta chain) was sequenced during a study of T cells after yellow fever vaccination. General observations from the study: Subsequent to the booster, the majority of primary-vaccination clones reappeared (96% CD4, roughly 90% CD8).

TCRdb processed the 5' RACE reads anew with MiXCR; each CDR3 protein has one entry. The top ten clones hold 15% to 20% of a sample with about 350,000 distinct CDR3 sequences, about 7.8% of them seen once. For this clonotype: Its antigen is not identified.

V was clipped by 3 bases and J by 5 bases; unmatched bases: 9. The CDR3 sequence is 15 residues long. Germline values: CDR1 DFQATT, CDR2 SNEGSKA (reference sequence). The receptor was derived from a man younger than 30 who received the YFV17D yellow fever vaccine. The sample here was PBMCs, taken roughly 45 days after the first yellow fever vaccination. The genes are TRBV20-1 and TRBJ2-3; 9 positions match TRBD2. The chain's CDR3 is CSARRSGGSGDTQYF. The CDR3 DNA is TGCAGTGCTAGGAGGAGCGGGGGGTCGGGAGATACGCAGTATTTT.